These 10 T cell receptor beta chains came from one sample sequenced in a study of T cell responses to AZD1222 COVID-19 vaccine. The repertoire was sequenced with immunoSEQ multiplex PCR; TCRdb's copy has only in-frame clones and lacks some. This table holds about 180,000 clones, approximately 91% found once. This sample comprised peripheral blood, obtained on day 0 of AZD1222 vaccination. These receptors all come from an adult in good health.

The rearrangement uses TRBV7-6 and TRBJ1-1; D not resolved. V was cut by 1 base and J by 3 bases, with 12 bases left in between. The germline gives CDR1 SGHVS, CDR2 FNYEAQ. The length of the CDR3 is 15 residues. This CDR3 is CASSLVIGGHTEAFF. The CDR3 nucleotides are TGTGCCAGCAGCTTAGTAATCGGAGGTCACACTGAAGCTTTCTTT.

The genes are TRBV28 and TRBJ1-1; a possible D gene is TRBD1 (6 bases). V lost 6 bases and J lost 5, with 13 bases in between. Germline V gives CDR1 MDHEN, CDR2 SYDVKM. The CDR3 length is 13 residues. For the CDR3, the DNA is TGTGCCAGCAGGGCGCAAGGGGGGACTGAAGCTTTCTTT. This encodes CASRAQGGTEAFF.

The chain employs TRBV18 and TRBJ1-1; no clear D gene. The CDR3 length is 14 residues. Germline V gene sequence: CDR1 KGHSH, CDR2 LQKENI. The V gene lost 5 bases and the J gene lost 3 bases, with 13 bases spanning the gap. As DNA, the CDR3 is TGTGCCAGCTCAGTACAGTGGAAGGACACTGAAGCTTTCTTT. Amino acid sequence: CASSVQWKDTEAFF.

CDR3 region: CASSLQRQETQYF. The CDR3, as DNA: TGTGCCAGCAGCTTACAGCGCCAAGAGACCCAGTACTTC. The gene calls are TRBV7-2 and TRBJ2-5; D gene ambiguous. Per germline, CDR1 SGHTA and CDR2 FQGNSA. With 2 bases removed from V and 1 base from J, the gap between germline ends came to 5 bases. This CDR3 has 13 residues.

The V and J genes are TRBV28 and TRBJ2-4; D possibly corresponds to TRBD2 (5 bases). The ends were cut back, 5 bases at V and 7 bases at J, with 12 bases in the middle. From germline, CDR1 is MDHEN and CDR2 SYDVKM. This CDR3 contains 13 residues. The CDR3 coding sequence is TGTGCCAGCAGTAAACCGGAGCGGAACATTCAGTACTTC. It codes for CASSKPERNIQYF.

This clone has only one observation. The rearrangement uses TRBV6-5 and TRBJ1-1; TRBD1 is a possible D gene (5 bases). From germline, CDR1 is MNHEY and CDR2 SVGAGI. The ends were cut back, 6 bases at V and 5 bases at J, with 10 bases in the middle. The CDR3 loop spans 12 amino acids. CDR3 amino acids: CASSWGRTEAFF. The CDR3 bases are TGTGCCAGCAGCTGGGGGAGGACTGAAGCTTTCTTT.

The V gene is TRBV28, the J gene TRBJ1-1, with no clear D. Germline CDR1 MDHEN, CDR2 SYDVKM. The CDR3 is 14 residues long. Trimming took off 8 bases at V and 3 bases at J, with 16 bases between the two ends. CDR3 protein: CASAEVRPHTEAFF. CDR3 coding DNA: TGTGCCAGCGCTGAGGTTAGGCCGCACACTGAAGCTTTCTTT. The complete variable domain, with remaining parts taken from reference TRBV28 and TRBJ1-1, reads DVKVTQSSRYLVKRTGEKVFLECVQDMDHENMFWYRQDPGLGLRLIYFSYDVKMKEKGDIPEGYSVSREKKERFSLILESASTNQTSMYLCASAEVRPHTEAFFGQGTRLTVV.

The CDR3 here is CASSLLGRSTDTQYF. In DNA, the CDR3 is TGTGCCAGCAGCTTACTCGGGCGGAGCACAGATACGCAGTATTTT. The chain joins TRBV7-2 to TRBJ2-3; D not resolved. Trimming shortened V by 2 bases and J by 0 bases, and 9 bases separated the two germline ends. The CDR3 runs 15 residues. Germline V lookup: CDR1 SGHTA, CDR2 FQGNSA.

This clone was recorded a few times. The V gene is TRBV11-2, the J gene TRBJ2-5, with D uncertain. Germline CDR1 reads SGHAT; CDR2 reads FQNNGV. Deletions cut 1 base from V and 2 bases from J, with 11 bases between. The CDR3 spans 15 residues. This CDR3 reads CASSLVRQPQETQYF. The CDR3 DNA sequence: TGTGCCAGCAGCTTAGTTCGGCAGCCTCAAGAGACCCAGTACTTC.

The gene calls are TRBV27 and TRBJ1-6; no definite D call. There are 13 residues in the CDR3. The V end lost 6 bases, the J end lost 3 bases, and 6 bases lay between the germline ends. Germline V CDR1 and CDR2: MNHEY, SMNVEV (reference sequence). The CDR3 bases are TGTGCCAGCAGCAGCGTCTATAATTCACCCCTCCACTTT. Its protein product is CASSSVYNSPLHF.